This is a list of T cell receptor beta chains from one sample in a study of blood T cell repertoires in COVID-19. Profiling relied on immunoSEQ multiplex PCR, and the TCRdb table lists in-frame clones only, not all of them. Altogether around 130,000 clones are present, approximately 84% being singletons, with the ten largest covering 1.5% to 2%. Material: PBMCs or T cells enriched from blood (not recorded which). The receptors here all came from a woman aged 18 to 35 who had been exposed to COVID-19. CDR3s leave out the opening cysteine and the closing phenylalanine or tryptophan. Fields, in order: V gene, CDR3 protein.

TRBV27	ASSSRSTGTGGSPLH
TRBV28	ASSSVGVHEQY
TRBV29-1	SVGGSWTGSSYEQY
TRBV7-7	ASSPLGQKNTEAF
TRBV28	ASSANRAYGYT
TRBV2	ASRLQGATNTEAF
TRBV9	ASSPTSGRTDTQY
TRBV4-1	ASSQRGSETYEQY
TRBV19	ASTGTGMNTEAF
TRBV6-4	ASSDGTGGTDTQY
TRBV20-1	SAMVRGGAF
TRBV10-3	AIRRTGTGEGEAF
TRBV6-5	ASSYSGSSGNTIY
TRBV25-1	ASSEPSGRFSGELF
TRBV7-2	ASSLARRTSETEQF
TRBV20-1	SAKGVSYT
TRBV5-6	ASSLGGHYTEAF
TRBV6-4	ASSTRGLAGGPTYNEQF
TRBV7-3	ASSFQGLDTGELF
TRBV5-1	ASSLRGGASDEQF
TRBV7-9	ASSPPGGNTEAF
TRBV7-6	ASSPRADTQY
TRBV7-8	ASTLLAGNEQF
TRBV14	ASSQATQAPQY
TRBV10-3	AISDRVQETQY
TRBV4-1	ASSHLGLAGGPNSYNEQF
TRBV7-9	ASSPILQGDTEAF
TRBV18	ASSPINAGTGIRDTIY